A selection of T cell receptor beta chains follows, all from one sample in a study of CD8+ T cells in alopecia areata. Some clones are missing from TCRdb's copy, which holds only in-frame ones; the method was immunoSEQ multiplex PCR. The sample yields approximately 150,000 clones, 45% to 60% seen once. Sequencing input: CD4+ T cells sorted from blood. All receptors come from a human donor in good health. CDR3s include the opening cysteine and the closing phenylalanine or tryptophan. D genes are given only for firm matches. Clone size appears in some rows only: once, few, many, or a class for an expanded clone.

d_call clone_size cdr3_length j_call v_call cdr3_nt cdr3_aa
TRBD2 once 14 TRBJ2-1 TRBV14 TGTGCCAGCAGCTATCGCGGGAGGTTCAATGAGCAGTTCTTC CASSYRGRFNEQFF
TRBD1 few 15 TRBJ1-2 TRBV23-1 TGCGCCAGCAACCCAATCAGGGACAGGAGGGATGGCTACACCTTC CASNPIRDRRDGYTF
TRBD2 few 13 TRBJ2-7 TRBV15 TGTGCCACCAGCAGATTAGCGGGAACGGTGCAGTACTTC CATSRLAGTVQYF
TRBD1 few 14 TRBJ2-1 TRBV30 TGTGCCTGGAGTGGGGACAGACGCTACAATGAGCAGTTCTTC CAWSGDRRYNEQFF
- - 12 TRBJ2-5 TRBV5-1 TGCGCCAGCAGCCAAAACCAAGAGACCCAGTACTTC CASSQNQETQYF
- - 15 TRBJ1-1 TRBV5-1 TGCGCCAGCACCCCACAGACAGCATTGAACACTGAAGCTTTCTTT CASTPQTALNTEAFF
TRBD2 - 14 TRBJ2-5 TRBV30 TGTGCCTGGAGTGTATATCCGGGAGGAGAGACCCAGTACTTC CAWSVYPGGETQYF
- - 13 TRBJ2-4 TRBV10-3 TGTGCCATCAGTGAAGGGGATTGGGACATTCAGTACTTC CAISEGDWDIQYF
TRBD2 many 14 TRBJ2-7 TRBV27 TGTGCCAGCAGTTTAACTAGCGGGCGCGACGCGCAGTACTTC CASSLTSGRDAQYF
- - 14 TRBJ1-2 TRBV30 TGTGCCTGGAGTTACTCTAGGAGGGGCTATGGCTACACCTTC CAWSYSRRGYGYTF
- - 14 TRBJ1-1 TRBV4-1 TGCGCCAGCAGCCCGGGACAAATGAACACTGAAGCTTTCTTT CASSPGQMNTEAFF
TRBD2 - 15 TRBJ2-2 TRBV4-1 TGCGCCAGCAGCCAAGGGGGGAGGGGCACCGGGGAGCTGTTTTTT CASSQGGRGTGELFF
- once 11 TRBJ1-3 TRBV29-1 TGCAGCGTTGACGGGGGAAACACCATATATTTT CSVDGGNTIYF
- few 16 TRBJ2-6 TRBV14 TGTGCCAGCAGCATATACGGGAACTCTGGGGCCAACGTCCTGACTTTC CASSIYGNSGANVLTF
- - 18 TRBJ2-1 TRBV27 TGTGCCAGCAGTTCTTCCTGGACAGCGCCACGTTTCCACAATGAGCAGTTCTTC CASSSSWTAPRFHNEQFF
- few 13 TRBJ1-1 TRBV6-6 TGTGCCAGCAGTCCCCTACAACCCCAGGGGGCTTTCTTT CASSPLQPQGAFF
TRBD1 - 13 TRBJ2-7 TRBV29-1 TGCAGCGTTGTCCCGGGACAGACCTACGAGCAGTACTTC CSVVPGQTYEQYF
- - 14 TRBJ1-5 TRBV2 TGTGCCAGCAGCTACGCCACAAGCAATCAGCCCCAGCATTTT CASSYATSNQPQHF
- - 12 TRBJ2-5 TRBV2 TGTGCCAGCAGTGAACTAGAAGGGACCCAGTACTTC CASSELEGTQYF
- - 13 TRBJ2-1 TRBV7-6 TGTGCCAGCAGCCTCACAGTCTACAATGAGCAGTTCTTC CASSLTVYNEQFF
- - 14 TRBJ2-1 TRBV7-2 TGTGCCAGCAGCCGGACGCTCGGATCGGGTGAGCAGTTCTTC CASSRTLGSGEQFF
TRBD1 few 13 TRBJ2-3 TRBV29-1 TGCAGCGTCGGGACAGGTCTCGCAGCTACGCAGTATTTT CSVGTGLAATQYF
- few 15 TRBJ2-5 TRBV9 TGTGCCAGCAGCGTAGACATCACGTACCAAGAGACCCAGTACTTC CASSVDITYQETQYF
- - 12 TRBJ2-1 TRBV10-3 TGTGCCATCAGCGGCAGGGACAATGAGCAGTTCTTC CAISGRDNEQFF
TRBD2 - 16 TRBJ2-1 TRBV7-9 TGTGCCAGCAGCCCGGGGACTAGCGGCCGATGGAATGAGCAGTTCTTC CASSPGTSGRWNEQFF
- few 17 TRBJ1-2 TRBV10-3 TGTGCCATCAGTGACCCGGGGCGGGCAGGGGCTCACTATGGCTACACCTTC CAISDPGRAGAHYGYTF
- - 11 TRBJ2-1 TRBV30 TGTGCCTGGAGTGCTTCTGATGAGCAGTTCTTC CAWSASDEQFF
- - 14 TRBJ2-5 TRBV19 TGTGCCAACTACCTTCGCGAGGACGGGGAGACCCAGTACTTC CANYLREDGETQYF
- - 13 TRBJ2-2 TRBV18 TGTGCCAGCTCACCAACGCGGACCGGGGAGCTGTTTTTT CASSPTRTGELFF
- - 15 TRBJ1-1 TRBV18 TGTGCCAGCTCACGTCTCCCCTCCATGAACACTGAAGCTTTCTTT CASSRLPSMNTEAFF
- - 13 TRBJ1-1 TRBV27 TGTGCCAGCAGTTTAAAACGGAACACTGAAGCTTTCTTT CASSLKRNTEAFF
- once 13 TRBJ2-6 TRBV30 TGTGCAGGAAGGGGGTCTGGGGCCAACGTCCTGACTTTC CAGRGSGANVLTF
TRBD1 - 15 TRBJ1-1 TRBV11-2 TGTGCCAGCAGCTTAGCCCGGGACAGTAACACTGAAGCTTTCTTT CASSLARDSNTEAFF
- - 11 TRBJ2-7 TRBV20-1 TGCAGTGCTAGCTCCATTTGGGAGCAGTACTTC CSASSIWEQYF
TRBD1 - 12 TRBJ2-7 TRBV6-6 TGTGCCAGCGGGAGACAGGGTTACGAGCAGTACTTC CASGRQGYEQYF
- - 11 TRBJ2-1 TRBV20-1 TGCAGTGCTAGCCCCTACAATGAGCAGTTCTTC CSASPYNEQFF
TRBD1 - 16 TRBJ2-7 TRBV7-2 TGTGCCAGCAGCCCACATGCGGGACAGGGCCGCTACGAGCAGTACTTC CASSPHAGQGRYEQYF
- - 14 TRBJ2-7 TRBV5-6 TGTGCCAGCAGCTTGGGGGACGGATCCTACGAGCAGTACTTC CASSLGDGSYEQYF
- - 13 TRBJ2-5 TRBV6-5 TGTGCCAGCAGTTACTCGGCGCGGGGGACCCAGTACTTC CASSYSARGTQYF
- once 12 TRBJ2-5 TRBV5-4 TGTGCCAGCAGCTCTAGCCAAGAGACCCAGTACTTC CASSSSQETQYF
TRBD1 - 14 TRBJ2-3 TRBV19 TGTGCCAGTAGCCGGACAGGGAGCACAGATACGCAGTATTTT CASSRTGSTDTQYF
TRBD2 few 14 TRBJ2-7 TRBV28 TGTGCCAGCAGGGGGGGACTAGCCTCCTACGAGCAGTACTTC CASRGGLASYEQYF
- - 14 TRBJ2-1 TRBV5-1 TGCGCCAGCAGCCCAAGCCTTCGGGGCAATGAGCAGTTCTTC CASSPSLRGNEQFF
TRBD2 - 13 TRBJ2-1 TRBV7-3 TGTGCCAGCAGCCAGGTTCCGCGGGAGGATCAGTTCTTC CASSQVPREDQFF
TRBD2 - 15 TRBJ2-1 TRBV7-9 TGTGCCAGCAGCTTACGGCTAGCGGACTACAATGAGCAGTTCTTC CASSLRLADYNEQFF
TRBD1 few 13 TRBJ1-5 TRBV29-1 TGCAGCGTAGACTTGGGACAGGGGCAGCCCCAGCATTTT CSVDLGQGQPQHF
- few 15 TRBJ2-6 TRBV28 TGTGCCAGCAGTTTACCAGGATCTGGGGCCAACGTCCTGACTTTC CASSLPGSGANVLTF